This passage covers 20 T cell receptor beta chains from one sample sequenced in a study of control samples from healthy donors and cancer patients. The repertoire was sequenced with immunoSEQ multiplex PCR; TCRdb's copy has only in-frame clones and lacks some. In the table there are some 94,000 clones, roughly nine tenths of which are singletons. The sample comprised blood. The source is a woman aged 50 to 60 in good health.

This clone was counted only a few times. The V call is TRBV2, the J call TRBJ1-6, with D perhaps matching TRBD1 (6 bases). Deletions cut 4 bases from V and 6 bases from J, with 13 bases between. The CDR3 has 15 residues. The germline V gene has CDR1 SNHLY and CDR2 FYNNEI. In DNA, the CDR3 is TGTGCCAGCAGTGCCAGACAGGCCGGTAATTCACCCCTCCACTTT. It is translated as CASSARQAGNSPLHF.

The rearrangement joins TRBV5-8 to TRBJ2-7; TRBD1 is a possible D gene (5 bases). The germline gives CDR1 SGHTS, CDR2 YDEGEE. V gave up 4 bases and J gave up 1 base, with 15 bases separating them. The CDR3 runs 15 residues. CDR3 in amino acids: CASSTKVTASYEQYF. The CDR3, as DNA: TGTGCCAGCAGCACCAAAGTGACAGCTTCCTACGAGCAGTACTTC.

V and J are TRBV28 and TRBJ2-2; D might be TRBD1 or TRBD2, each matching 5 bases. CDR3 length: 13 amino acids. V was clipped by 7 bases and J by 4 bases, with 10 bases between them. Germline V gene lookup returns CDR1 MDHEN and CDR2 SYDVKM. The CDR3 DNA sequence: TGTGCCAGCAAAAGTGGGGGCACCGGGGAGCTGTTTTTT. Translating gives CASKSGGTGELFF.

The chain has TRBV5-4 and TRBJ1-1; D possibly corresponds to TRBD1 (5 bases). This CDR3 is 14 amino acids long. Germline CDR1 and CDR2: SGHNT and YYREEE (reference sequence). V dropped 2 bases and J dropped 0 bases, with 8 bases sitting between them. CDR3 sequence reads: CASSFRAMNTEAFF. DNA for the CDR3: TGTGCCAGCAGCTTCAGGGCCATGAACACTGAAGCTTTCTTT.

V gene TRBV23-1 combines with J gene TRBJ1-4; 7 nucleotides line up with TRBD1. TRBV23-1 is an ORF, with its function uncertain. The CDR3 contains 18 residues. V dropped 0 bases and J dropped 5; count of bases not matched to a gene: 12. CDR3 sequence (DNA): TGCGCCAGCAGTCAATCTTCGGTTGTGGGACAGCTAAATGAAAAACTGTTTTTT. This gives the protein CASSQSSVVGQLNEKLFF.

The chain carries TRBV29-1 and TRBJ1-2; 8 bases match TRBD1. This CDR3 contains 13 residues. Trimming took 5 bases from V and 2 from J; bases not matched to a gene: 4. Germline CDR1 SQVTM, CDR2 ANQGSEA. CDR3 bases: TGCAGCGTTCGTGACAGGGGCAACTATGGCTACACCTTC. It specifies CSVRDRGNYGYTF.

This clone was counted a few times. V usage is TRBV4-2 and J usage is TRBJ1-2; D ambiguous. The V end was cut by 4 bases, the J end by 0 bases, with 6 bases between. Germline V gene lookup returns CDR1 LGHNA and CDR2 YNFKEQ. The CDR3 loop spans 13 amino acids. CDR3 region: CASSPPANYGYTF. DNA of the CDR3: TGTGCCAGCAGCCCCCCCGCTAACTATGGCTACACCTTC.

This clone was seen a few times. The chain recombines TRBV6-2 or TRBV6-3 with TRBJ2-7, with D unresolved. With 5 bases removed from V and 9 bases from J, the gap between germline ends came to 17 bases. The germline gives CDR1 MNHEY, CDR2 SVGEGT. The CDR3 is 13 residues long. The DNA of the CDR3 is TGTGCCAGCAGTAGCCAGGTGCCCTTGATGCAGTACTTC. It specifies CASSSQVPLMQYF.

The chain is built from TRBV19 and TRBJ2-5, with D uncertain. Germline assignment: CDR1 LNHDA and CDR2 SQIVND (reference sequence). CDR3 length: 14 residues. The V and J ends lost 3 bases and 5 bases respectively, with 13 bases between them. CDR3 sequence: CASSINQAWETQYF. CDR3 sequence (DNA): TGTGCCAGTAGTATTAACCAGGCCTGGGAGACCCAGTACTTC.

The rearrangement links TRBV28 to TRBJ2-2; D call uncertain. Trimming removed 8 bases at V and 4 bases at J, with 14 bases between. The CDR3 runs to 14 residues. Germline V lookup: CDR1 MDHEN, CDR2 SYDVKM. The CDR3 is CASYRRSSTGELFF. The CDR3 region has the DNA TGTGCCAGCTATCGACGGTCGTCCACCGGGGAGCTGTTTTTT.

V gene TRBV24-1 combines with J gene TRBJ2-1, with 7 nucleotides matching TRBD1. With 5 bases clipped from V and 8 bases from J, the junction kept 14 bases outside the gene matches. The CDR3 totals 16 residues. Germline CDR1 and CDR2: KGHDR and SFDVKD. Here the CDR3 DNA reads TGTGCCACCAGTGCAAACAGGGGCTGGGGTAGAGATGAGCAGTTCTTC. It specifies CATSANRGWGRDEQFF.

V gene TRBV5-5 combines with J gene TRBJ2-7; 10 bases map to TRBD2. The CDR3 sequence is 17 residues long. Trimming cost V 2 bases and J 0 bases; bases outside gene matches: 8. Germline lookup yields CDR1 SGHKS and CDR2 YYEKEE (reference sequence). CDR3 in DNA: TGTGCCAGCAGCTTACCCCCGGGACTAGCGCACTCCTACGAGCAGTACTTC. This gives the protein CASSLPPGLAHSYEQYF.

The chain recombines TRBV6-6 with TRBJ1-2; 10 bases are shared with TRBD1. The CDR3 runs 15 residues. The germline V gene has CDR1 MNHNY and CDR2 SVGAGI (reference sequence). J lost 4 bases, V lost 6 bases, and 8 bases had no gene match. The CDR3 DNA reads TGTGCCAGCAGCCGACAGGGGGCCGCCGGCTATGGCTACACCTTC. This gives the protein CASSRQGAAGYGYTF.

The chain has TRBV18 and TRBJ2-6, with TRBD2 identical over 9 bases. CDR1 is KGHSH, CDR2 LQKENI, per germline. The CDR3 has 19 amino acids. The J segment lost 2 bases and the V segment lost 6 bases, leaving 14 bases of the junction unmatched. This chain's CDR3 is CASSLLGTSSNAGANVLTF. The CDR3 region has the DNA TGTGCCAGCTCCCTACTTGGGACTAGCTCCAACGCTGGGGCCAACGTCCTGACTTTC.

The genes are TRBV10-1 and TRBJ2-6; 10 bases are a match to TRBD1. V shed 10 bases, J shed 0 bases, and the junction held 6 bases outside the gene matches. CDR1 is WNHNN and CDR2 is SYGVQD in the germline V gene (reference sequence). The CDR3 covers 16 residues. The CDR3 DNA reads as TGCGCCAACCCCCGGGACAGGGGCTCTGGGGCCAACGTCCTGACTTTC. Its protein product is CANPRDRGSGANVLTF.

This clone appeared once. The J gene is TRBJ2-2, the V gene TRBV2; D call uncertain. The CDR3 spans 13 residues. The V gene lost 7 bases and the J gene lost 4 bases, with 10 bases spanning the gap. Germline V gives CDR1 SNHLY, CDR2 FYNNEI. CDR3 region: CASTKTATGELFF. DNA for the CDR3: TGTGCCAGCACTAAGACTGCCACCGGGGAGCTGTTTTTT.

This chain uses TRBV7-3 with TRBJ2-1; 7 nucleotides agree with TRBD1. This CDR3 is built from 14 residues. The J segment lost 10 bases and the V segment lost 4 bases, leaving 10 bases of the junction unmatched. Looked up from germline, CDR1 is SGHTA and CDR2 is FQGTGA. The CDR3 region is CASSSTLRTGEQFF. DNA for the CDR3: TGTGCCAGCAGCTCAACCCTGAGGACAGGAGAGCAGTTCTTC.

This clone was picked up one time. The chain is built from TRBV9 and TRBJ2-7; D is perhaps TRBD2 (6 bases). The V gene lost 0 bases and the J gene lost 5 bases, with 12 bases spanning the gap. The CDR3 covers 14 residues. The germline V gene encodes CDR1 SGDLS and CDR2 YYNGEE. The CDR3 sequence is CASSVGGIKDEQYF. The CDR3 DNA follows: TGTGCCAGCAGCGTAGGCGGGATTAAGGACGAGCAGTACTTC.

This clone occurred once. The CDR3 region is CASSVLALVYNEQFF. The CDR3 nucleotides are TGCGCCAGCAGCGTTCTAGCGTTAGTCTACAATGAGCAGTTCTTC. The chain is built from TRBV10-1 and TRBJ2-1; tentative D call: TRBD2 (6 bases). Germline CDR1 reads WNHNN; CDR2 reads SYGVQD (reference sequence). The CDR3 totals 15 residues. With 6 bases removed from V and 3 bases from J, the gap between germline ends came to 15 bases.

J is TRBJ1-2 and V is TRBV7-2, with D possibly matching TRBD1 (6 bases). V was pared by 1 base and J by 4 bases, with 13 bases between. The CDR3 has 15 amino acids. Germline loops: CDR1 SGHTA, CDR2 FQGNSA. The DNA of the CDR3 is TGTGCCAGCAGCTTAGGGACAGTCGCAACCTATGGCTACACCTTC. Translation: CASSLGTVATYGYTF.